The clone carrying this T cell receptor beta chain was found a few times. The antigen is undetermined. This record belongs to a study of T cell repertoires in cytomegalovirus infection. TCRdb itself ran the reads through MiXCR, one entry per CDR3 protein. The data show a few hundred thousand distinct CDR3 sequences, under 45% seen once. Source: cultured PBMCs, taken from culture after CMV antigen stimulation. The sequence derives from a human donor in good health (CMV status not recorded). Some clones in this sample may be carry-over from other donors' samples.

This CDR3 reads CASSILAGGGNEQFF. The CDR3 DNA is TGTGCCAGTAGTATACTAGCGGGAGGCGGGAATGAGCAGTTCTTC. This chain joins TRBV19 and TRBJ2-1; 11 bases are a match to TRBD2. The CDR3 sequence is 15 residues long. J lost 7 bases, V lost 2 bases, and 4 bases had no gene match. Germline values: CDR1 LNHDA, CDR2 SQIVND (reference sequence).